The 8 T cell receptor beta chains given below trace back to one sample, sequenced in a study of T cell responses to AZD1222 COVID-19 vaccine. Method: immunoSEQ multiplex PCR; TCRdb's copy keeps in-frame clones and lacks some. The sample includes some 200,000 clones, about 94% seen only once; the top ten take 1.5% to 2%. Source: peripheral blood, taken 28 days after the second dose of the MenACWY control vaccine. The receptors derive from an adult who received the MenACWY meningococcal vaccine as a control.

This clone was recorded only once. The CDR3 sequence is CASSEAADYNYGYTF. The CDR3, as DNA: TGTGCCAGCAGTGAAGCGGCAGATTATAACTATGGCTACACCTTC. The chain uses TRBV2 and TRBJ1-2; D is unresolved. The CDR3 extends over 15 amino acids. Germline values: CDR1 SNHLY, CDR2 FYNNEI. Trimming took 0 bases from V and 1 from J, leaving 9 bases between them. Full variable domain (outside the CDR3, taken from reference TRBV2 and TRBJ1-2): EPEVTQTPSHQVTQMGQEVILRCVPISNHLYFYWYRQILGQKVEFLVSFYNNEISEKSEIFDDQFSVERPDGSNFTLKIRSTKLEDSAMYFCASSEAADYNYGYTFGSGTRLTVV.

V is TRBV10-3 and J is TRBJ1-2; TRBD1 agrees at 9 bases. Losses at the gene ends were 3 bases for V and 6 bases for J; bases not matched to a gene: 17. Germline CDR1 is ENHRY and CDR2 is SYGVKD. This CDR3 spans 18 amino acids. This CDR3 is CAISDSTRGTGLPDGYTF. In DNA, the CDR3 is TGTGCCATCAGTGACTCCACCAGGGGGACAGGGTTGCCCGATGGCTACACCTTC.

The rearrangement uses TRBV2 and TRBJ1-5, with D maybe TRBD1 (6 bases). V lost 3 bases and J 5 bases, leaving 14 bases between the germline ends. The CDR3 totals 15 residues. Germline V gene lookup returns CDR1 SNHLY and CDR2 FYNNEI. CDR3 in amino acids: CASSDPRTVDQPQHF. The CDR3 nucleotides read TGTGCCAGCAGTGACCCCCGGACAGTAGATCAGCCCCAGCATTTT.

This chain uses TRBV7-6 with TRBJ2-7; TRBD2 aligns across 7 bases. Germline V gene data show CDR1 as SGHVS and CDR2 as FNYEAQ. V shed 1 base and J 3 bases; nucleotides not matched to a gene: 9. This CDR3 has 16 amino acids. Here the CDR3 DNA reads TGTGCCAGCAGCTTAGGCGGAGCGGGGTCGGGCTACGAGCAGTACTTC. Its translation: CASSLGGAGSGYEQYF.

The J gene is TRBJ1-2, the V gene TRBV18; the D gene is possibly TRBD1 (5 bases). The CDR3 consists of 13 residues. Germline lookup yields CDR1 KGHSH and CDR2 LQKENI. The V end was cut by 2 bases, the J end by 5 bases, with 9 bases between. The CDR3 spells CASSPDGGYGYTF. Written as DNA, the CDR3 is TGTGCCAGCTCACCAGACGGGGGGTATGGCTACACCTTC.

This chain connects TRBV2 to TRBJ1-4; the D gene is possibly TRBD1 (5 bases). V was trimmed by 10 bases and J by 7 bases, leaving 22 bases between them. CDR1 and CDR2 (germline): SNHLY, FYNNEI. The CDR3 covers 15 residues. CDR3 DNA: TGTGCCACTATGGGGGTTGGAACAGCGGGTGAAAAACTGTTTTTT. This codes for CATMGVGTAGEKLFF.

This chain links TRBV7-9 with TRBJ1-2; 8 bases are shared with TRBD1. CDR1 is SEHNR, CDR2 FQNEAQ, per germline (reference sequence). The ends lost 5 bases at V and 0 bases at J; junction bases unmatched: 5. CDR3 length: 15 residues. The CDR3 DNA reads TGTGCCAGCAGCCCTGGACAGGGAGCTAACTATGGCTACACCTTC. It specifies CASSPGQGANYGYTF.

The chain is built from TRBV27 and TRBJ1-6; D call uncertain. This CDR3 has 13 residues. Germline loops: CDR1 MNHEY, CDR2 SMNVEV (reference sequence). V lost 6 bases, J lost 0 bases, and 3 bases lay in between. In nucleotides, the CDR3 is TGTGCCAGCAGGCGCTCCTATAATTCACCCCTCCACTTT. Its protein product is CASRRSYNSPLHF.